The 9 T cell receptor beta chains below all came from one sample that was sequenced in a study of T cells in women clearing cervical HPV infection. Using immunoSEQ multiplex PCR, the repertoire was profiled, and TCRdb retains in-frame clones only, with some absent. The record lists about 35,000 clones, of which the ten most abundant hold about 1.6%. What was sequenced was blood buffy coat. The receptors were sampled from a woman aged 18 to 75 with a cervical HPV16 infection that either progressed to CIN3+ or cleared (not recorded which).

As for this clone: The read comes to an end 3 residues before the CDR3 does, leaving the germline J gene to fill in the end. This rearrangement joins TRBV6-2 or TRBV6-3 to TRBJ1-1; 7 nucleotides align to TRBD1. Looked up from germline, CDR1 is MNHEY and CDR2 is SVGEGT. This CDR3 contains 14 residues. After removal of 4 bases from V and 5 bases from J, the junction contained 7 bases not matched to a gene. This CDR3 reads CASSSQGIRTEAFF. Incomplete CDR3 DNA: TGTGCCAGCAGTTCACAGGGGATCAGAACTGAA.

As for this clone: The read stops 3 residues short of the end of the CDR3; the missing end is completed from the germline J gene. This rearrangement joins TRBV4-2 to TRBJ2-1; TRBD1 aligns across 9 bases. The CDR3 consists of 20 residues. Losses at the gene ends were 4 bases for V and 0 bases for J; bases not matched to a gene: 16. Germline V gene lookup returns CDR1 LGHNA and CDR2 YNFKEQ. CDR3 region: CASSLDRGSGGRASYNEQFF. The sequenced part of the CDR3 DNA is TGTGCCAGCAGCCTTGACAGGGGGTCTGGAGGGAGGGCCTCCTACAATGAG.

The CDR3 bases that were read are TGTGCCAGCAGCTCGGGGACAGGGGAGTTCTACGAG. Its translation is CASSSGTGEFYE. The entire CDR3 protein is CASSSGTGEFYEQYF. The rearrangement joins TRBV5-8 to TRBJ2-7; 10 nucleotides align to TRBD1. Coverage ceases 3 residues before the CDR3 finishes, and the germline J gene fills in the end. The CDR3 contains 15 residues. The V gene's germline CDR1 is SGHTS and CDR2 YDEGEE. Trimming at V came to 3 bases and at J to 3 bases, leaving 6 bases not matched to a gene.

A remark on this clone: The CDR3 end falls 3 residues outside the read, so it is completed with the germline J gene. The rearrangement uses TRBV7-2 and TRBJ1-1; possible D gene TRBD1, 5 bases. CDR1 SGHTA and CDR2 FQGNSA come from the germline V gene. The CDR3 contains 14 residues. Trimming removed 0 bases from V and 5 bases from J, with 10 bases in between. Partial CDR3 DNA: TGTGCCAGCAGCTTAGCGCAGGGCGTTACTGAA. Translating it yields CASSLAQGVTE. The CDR3, in full, reads CASSLAQGVTEAFF.

A note on this clone: The read ends 3 residues before the CDR3 terminus; that terminus is restored from the germline J gene. The chain employs TRBV28 and TRBJ2-7, with 8 bases identical to TRBD2. V was clipped by 4 bases and J by 4 bases; unmatched bases: 6. Germline V gene sequence: CDR1 MDHEN, CDR2 SYDVKM. The CDR3 extends over 14 amino acids. CDR3 protein: CASSSAGGRYEQYF. Incomplete CDR3 DNA: TGTGCCAGCAGTTCGGCGGGGGGAAGGTACGAG.

Turning to this clone: The CDR3 end is not reached by the read, which stops 3 residues before it; the germline J gene fills it in. This chain joins TRBV19 and TRBJ2-2; D possibly corresponds to TRBD1 (6 bases). The CDR3 consists of 16 residues. Germline loops: CDR1 LNHDA, CDR2 SQIVND (reference sequence). Trimming stripped 1 base from V and 3 bases from J, with 12 bases between. CDR3 sequence reads: CASSIGTGQDTGELFF. CDR3 bases read: TGTGCCAGTAGTATAGGCACAGGGCAGGACACCGGGGAG.

In regard to this clone: The read is 3 residues too short to cover the CDR3 end, so that end is filled in from the germline J gene. This chain links TRBV5-4 with TRBJ2-2; TRBD2 agrees at 9 bases. CDR3 length: 16 amino acids. The germline V gene encodes CDR1 SGHNT and CDR2 YYREEE (reference sequence). Trimming at V came to 4 bases and at J to 4 bases, leaving 8 bases not matched to a gene. Incomplete CDR3 DNA: TGTGCCAGCAGCGGTGTGGCGGGGGGGCCCACCGGGGAG. It encodes CASSGVAGGPTGE. The entire CDR3 reads CASSGVAGGPTGELFF.

Regarding this clone: The junction departs from germline at one end; a sequencing error may be responsible. The DNA ends 3 residues before the CDR3 does, and the rest of the CDR3 is filled in from the germline J gene. The same CDR3 is also encoded by other DNA sequences in this sample. The chain joins TRBV30 to TRBJ1-3, with 7 nucleotides matching TRBD1. CDR3 length equals 13 residues. Germline CDR1 reads GTSNPN; CDR2 reads SVGIG (reference sequence). CDR3: CAWSVHRGNTIYF. CDR3 DNA (partial): TGTGCCTGGAGTGTACACAGGGGAAACACA.

The CDR3 DNA, read in part, is TGTGCCAGTAACGCAGGACAGGGGACCTACGAG. It is translated as CASNAGQGTYE. The full CDR3 protein reads CASNAGQGTYEQYF. The chain is built from TRBV19 and TRBJ2-7; TRBD1 matches 9 bases. The DNA ends 3 residues before the CDR3 does, and the rest of the CDR3 is filled in from the germline J gene. Germline CDR1 reads LNHDA; CDR2 reads SQIVND (reference sequence). This CDR3 comprises 14 residues. J lost 2 bases, V lost 7 bases, and 6 bases had no gene match.